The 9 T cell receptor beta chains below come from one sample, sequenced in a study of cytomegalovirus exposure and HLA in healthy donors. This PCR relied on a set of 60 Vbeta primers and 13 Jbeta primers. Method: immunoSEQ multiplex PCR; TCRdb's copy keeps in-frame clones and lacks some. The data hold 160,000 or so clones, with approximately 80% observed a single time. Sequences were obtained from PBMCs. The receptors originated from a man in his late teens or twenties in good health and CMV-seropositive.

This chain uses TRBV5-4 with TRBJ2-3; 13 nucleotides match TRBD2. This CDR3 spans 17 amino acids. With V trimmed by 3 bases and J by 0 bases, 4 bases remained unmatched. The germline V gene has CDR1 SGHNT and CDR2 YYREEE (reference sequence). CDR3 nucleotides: TGTGCCAGCAGCTCGACTAGCGGGGGGCCTAGCACAGATACGCAGTATTTT. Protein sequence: CASSSTSGGPSTDTQYF. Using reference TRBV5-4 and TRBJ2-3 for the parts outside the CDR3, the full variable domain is ETGVTQSPTHLIKTRGQQVTLRCSSQSGHNTVSWYQQALGQGPQFIFQYYREEENGRGNFPPRFSGLQFPNYSSELNVNALELDDSALYLCASSSTSGGPSTDTQYFGPGTRLTVL.

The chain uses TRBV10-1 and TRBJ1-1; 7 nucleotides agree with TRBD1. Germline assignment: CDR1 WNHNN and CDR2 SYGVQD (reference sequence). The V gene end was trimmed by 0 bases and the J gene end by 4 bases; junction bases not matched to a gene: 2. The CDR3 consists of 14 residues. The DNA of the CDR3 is TGCGCCAGCAGTGAGTCGGGACAGATCACTGAAGCTTTCTTT. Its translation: CASSESGQITEAFF.

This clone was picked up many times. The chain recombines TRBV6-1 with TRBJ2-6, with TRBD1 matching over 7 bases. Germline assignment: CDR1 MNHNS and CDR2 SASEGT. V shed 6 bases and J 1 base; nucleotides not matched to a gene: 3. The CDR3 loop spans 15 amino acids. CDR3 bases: TGTGCCAGCAGGGAACAGGGGTCTGGGGCCAACGTCCTGACTTTC. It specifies CASREQGSGANVLTF.

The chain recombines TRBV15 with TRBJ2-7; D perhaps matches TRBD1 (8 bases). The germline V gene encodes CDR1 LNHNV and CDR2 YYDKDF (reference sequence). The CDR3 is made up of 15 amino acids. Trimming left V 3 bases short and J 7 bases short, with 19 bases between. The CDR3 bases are TGTGCCACCAGCAGGGGGGAGGGACAGGCAAGGGAGCAGTACTTC. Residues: CATSRGEGQAREQYF.

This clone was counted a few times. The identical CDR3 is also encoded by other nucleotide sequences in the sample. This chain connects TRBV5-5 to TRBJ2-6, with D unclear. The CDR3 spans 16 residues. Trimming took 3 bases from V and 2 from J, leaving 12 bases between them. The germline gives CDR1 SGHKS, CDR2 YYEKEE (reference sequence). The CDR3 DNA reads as TGTGCCAGCAGCTCAACGAGAAAACCTGGGGCCAACGTCCTGACTTTC. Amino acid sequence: CASSSTRKPGANVLTF.

The CDR3 sequence is CASSPPGFDEQYF. DNA of the CDR3: TGTGCCAGTAGTCCCCCGGGGTTCGACGAGCAGTACTTC. V is TRBV19 and J is TRBJ2-7, with D possibly TRBD2 on 5 matching bases. V lost 5 bases to trimming and J lost 5 bases, with 13 bases between them. Germline V CDR1 and CDR2: LNHDA, SQIVND (reference sequence). CDR3 length equals 13 residues.

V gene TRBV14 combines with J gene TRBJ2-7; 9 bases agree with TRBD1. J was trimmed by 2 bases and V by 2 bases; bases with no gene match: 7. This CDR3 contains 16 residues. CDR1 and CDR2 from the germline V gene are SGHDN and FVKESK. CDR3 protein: CASSQQPGQGPYEQYF. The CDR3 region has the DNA TGTGCCAGCAGCCAACAACCGGGACAGGGTCCCTACGAGCAGTACTTC.

Here the CDR3 reads CASSLGIGGLASEQYF. DNA of the CDR3: TGCGCCAGCAGCTTGGGGATAGGGGGACTAGCGAGCGAGCAGTACTTC. The J gene is TRBJ2-7, the V gene TRBV5-1, with 10 nucleotides matching TRBD2. The CDR3 is 16 residues long. V trimming: 0 bases; J trimming: 6 bases; junction bases outside the gene matches: 9. Germline V lookup: CDR1 SGHRS, CDR2 YFSETQ.

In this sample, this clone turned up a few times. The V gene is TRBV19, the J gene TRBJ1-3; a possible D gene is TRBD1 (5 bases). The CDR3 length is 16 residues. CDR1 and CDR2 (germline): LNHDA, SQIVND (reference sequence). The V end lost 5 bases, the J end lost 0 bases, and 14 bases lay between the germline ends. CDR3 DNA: TGTGCCAGTAGTGAAGGCGGCGGGGGCTCTGGAAACACCATATATTTT. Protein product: CASSEGGGGSGNTIYF. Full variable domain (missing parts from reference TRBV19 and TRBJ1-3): DGGITQSPKYLFRKEGQNVTLSCEQNLNHDAMYWYRQDPGQGLRLIYYSQIVNDFQKGDIAEGYSVSREKKESFPLTVTSAQKNPTAFYLCASSEGGGGSGNTIYFGEGSWLTVV.